This TCR beta chain was documented in a study of T-cell memory formation after mild COVID-19. This clonotype has ten or more counts. No antigen is known for it. Study-level results: Day 37-peaking second-wave clones had unconfirmed SARS-CoV-2 specificity.

TCRdb independently ran MiXCR on the 5' RACE reads; one entry per CDR3 protein. The data show roughly 410,000 distinct CDR3 sequences, about 24% seen once. This clonotype was obtained from an adult woman who had mild COVID-19 (a few samples of this study predate the infection). Cell type and time point are not known. The sample taken for sequencing was PBMCs or a T cell subset sorted from them (not recorded which).

The CDR3 protein is CATTDEQGGYNEQFF. For the CDR3, the DNA is TGTGCCACCACGGACGAGCAGGGAGGCTACAATGAGCAGTTCTTC. This sequence joins TRBV15 and TRBJ2-1; a weak D match, TRBD2 (6 bases). The CDR3 contains 15 residues. V lost 7 bases to trimming and J lost 3 bases, with 16 bases between them. Germline V CDR1 and CDR2: LNHNV, YYDKDF (reference sequence).